A selection of T cell receptor beta chains follows, all from one sample in a study of T-cell reconstitution after alpha-beta-depleted transplantation in children. One entry per CDR3 protein, called by TCRdb with MiXCR from the PCR reads. The data show a few hundred thousand distinct CDR3 sequences, roughly 22% seen once. Sequences were derived from PBMCs from the stem cell graft donor, sampled from the stem cell graft. Receptors were obtained from a human donor who donated a stem cell graft to a child with acute myeloid leukemia. Both conserved end residues are part of each CDR3. D genes are given only for firm matches. Not every row has a clone size; where given, it reads once, few, many or a size class.

V gene: TRBV27; clone size: few; J gene: TRBJ2-7; D gene: .; CDR3 length: 14; CDR3 DNA: TGTGCCAGCAGTTTCGCGGGGTTGCGCTACGAGCAGTACTTC; CDR3 protein: CASSFAGLRYEQYF
V gene: TRBV12-3/TRBV12-4; clone size: few; J gene: TRBJ2-3; D gene: .; CDR3 length: 18; CDR3 DNA: TGTGCCAGCAGTTTTCGAAAAGGCGGGATAGGCGTTGAATATACGCAGTATTTT; CDR3 protein: CASSFRKGGIGVEYTQYF
V gene: TRBV12-3/TRBV12-4; clone size: few; J gene: TRBJ1-2; D gene: .; CDR3 length: 15; CDR3 DNA: TGTGCCAGCAGCCCCAGTTTAAGGCGGGGGTATGGCTACACCTTC; CDR3 protein: CASSPSLRRGYGYTF
V gene: TRBV28; clone size: few; J gene: TRBJ2-3; D gene: TRBD1; CDR3 length: 16; CDR3 DNA: TGTGCCAGCAGTTCAAACAGGGGGAGGAGCACAGATACGCAGTATTTT; CDR3 protein: CASSSNRGRSTDTQYF
V gene: TRBV5-1; clone size: .; J gene: TRBJ2-3; D gene: TRBD2; CDR3 length: 16; CDR3 DNA: TGCGCCAGCAGCTTGGCAACTAGCGGGGGCACAGATACGCAGTATTTT; CDR3 protein: CASSLATSGGTDTQYF
V gene: TRBV12-3/TRBV12-4; clone size: few; J gene: TRBJ2-5; D gene: .; CDR3 length: 16; CDR3 DNA: TGTGCCAGCAGCCTCACTAGGAGGTGGTTCTGGGAGACCCAGTACTTC; CDR3 protein: CASSLTRRWFWETQYF
V gene: TRBV28; clone size: few; J gene: TRBJ2-5; D gene: .; CDR3 length: 13; CDR3 DNA: TGTGCCAGCACAAGACTGGCAATAGAGACCCAGTACTTC; CDR3 protein: CASTRLAIETQYF
V gene: TRBV12-3/TRBV12-4; clone size: .; J gene: TRBJ1-2; D gene: .; CDR3 length: 17; CDR3 DNA: TGTGCCAGCAGTTTTCGGGGGGCAGCACACTCTAACTATGGCTACACCTTC; CDR3 protein: CASSFRGAAHSNYGYTF
V gene: TRBV20-1; clone size: .; J gene: TRBJ2-5; D gene: TRBD1; CDR3 length: 13; CDR3 DNA: TGCAGTGCTAGGGGCAGGGGGCGAGAGACCCAGTACTTC; CDR3 protein: CSARGRGRETQYF
V gene: TRBV25-1; clone size: .; J gene: TRBJ2-1; D gene: TRBD2; CDR3 length: 19; CDR3 DNA: TGTGCCAGCAGTGTCACCCCTCCGGGGGCTACTAGCGGTTCCTATGAGCAGTTCTTC; CDR3 protein: CASSVTPPGATSGSYEQFF
V gene: TRBV7-2; clone size: .; J gene: TRBJ2-7; D gene: TRBD2; CDR3 length: 16; CDR3 DNA: TGTGCCAGCAGCTTAAGTGTTAGCGGGGCGTTGTACGAGCAGTACTTC; CDR3 protein: CASSLSVSGALYEQYF
V gene: TRBV6-2/TRBV6-3; clone size: .; J gene: TRBJ2-7; D gene: .; CDR3 length: 15; CDR3 DNA: TGTGCCAGCACCCAATTGGGGACGGCGACCTACGAGCAGTACTTC; CDR3 protein: CASTQLGTATYEQYF
V gene: TRBV5-1; clone size: few; J gene: TRBJ2-1; D gene: .; CDR3 length: 14; CDR3 DNA: TGCGCCAGCAGCCCTGGACAGATCGACAATGAGCAGTTCTTC; CDR3 protein: CASSPGQIDNEQFF
V gene: TRBV4-1; clone size: .; J gene: TRBJ2-1; D gene: .; CDR3 length: 16; CDR3 DNA: TGCGCCAGCAGCCTCCCGACCCAGAGCTCCTACAATGAGCAGTTCTTC; CDR3 protein: CASSLPTQSSYNEQFF
V gene: TRBV18; clone size: .; J gene: TRBJ1-1; D gene: .; CDR3 length: 13; CDR3 DNA: TGTGCCAGCTCACCAGTACAGGGCACTGAAGCTTTCTTT; CDR3 protein: CASSPVQGTEAFF
V gene: TRBV5-1; clone size: .; J gene: TRBJ2-5; D gene: TRBD1; CDR3 length: 14; CDR3 DNA: TGCGCCAGCAGCGTAGCCGGGACAGGGGAGACCCAGTACTTC; CDR3 protein: CASSVAGTGETQYF
V gene: TRBV6-5; clone size: many; J gene: TRBJ2-5; D gene: .; CDR3 length: 12; CDR3 DNA: TGTGCCAGCAGTTACAGGGGTGAGACCCAGTACTTC; CDR3 protein: CASSYRGETQYF
V gene: TRBV5-6; clone size: .; J gene: TRBJ2-1; D gene: .; CDR3 length: 14; CDR3 DNA: TGTGCCAGCAGCTTGCCGATGTCCTACAATGAGCAGTTCTTC; CDR3 protein: CASSLPMSYNEQFF
V gene: TRBV10-1; clone size: few; J gene: TRBJ2-1; D gene: TRBD2; CDR3 length: 16; CDR3 DNA: TGCGCCAGCAGTGAGCCAGGACTAGCGGGCCCCAATGAGCAGTTCTTC; CDR3 protein: CASSEPGLAGPNEQFF
V gene: TRBV7-3; clone size: .; J gene: TRBJ2-6; D gene: .; CDR3 length: 15; CDR3 DNA: TGTGCCAGCAGCGCAACAGGAACTGGGGCCAACGTCCTGACTTTC; CDR3 protein: CASSATGTGANVLTF
V gene: TRBV20-1; clone size: .; J gene: TRBJ2-2; D gene: TRBD1; CDR3 length: 14; CDR3 DNA: TGCAGTGCGAGCGACAGGGAGAACACCGGGGAGCTGTTTTTT; CDR3 protein: CSASDRENTGELFF
V gene: TRBV4-1; clone size: .; J gene: TRBJ2-7; D gene: .; CDR3 length: 14; CDR3 DNA: TGCGCCAGCAGCCACCTGGGACTCGCCTACGAGCAGTACTTC; CDR3 protein: CASSHLGLAYEQYF